The clone carrying this TCR beta chain was picked up many times. No antigen is known for it. The sample originates from a study of identical twins. Study-level points and caveats: Insertions were fewer in abundant cord blood beta clonotypes, whereas memory repertoires showed none of this pattern. These conclusions were based on statistical analysis (cross-sectional, not following the same donors).

Germline lookup yields CDR1 SGHVS and CDR2 FQNEAQ. The CDR3 runs 18 residues. Trimming took off 1 base at V and 0 bases at J, with 16 bases between the two ends. Via MiXCR, TCRdb re-called the 5' RACE reads, giving one row per CDR3 protein. The sample consists of approximately 630,000 distinct CDR3 sequences, under 8.5% of them appearing once. These data also formed part of another study, on yellow fever vaccine responses in identical twins.

The sequenced sample was PBMCs. J is TRBJ2-1 and V is TRBV7-8, with a weak D call TRBD2 (5 bases). This sequence originates from a woman aged 18-30 years in good health. The CDR3 DNA reads as TGTGCCAGCAGCTTAGGGTTGTCGGACTTCACCTCCTACAATGAGCAGTTCTTC. Translation: CASSLGLSDFTSYNEQFF.